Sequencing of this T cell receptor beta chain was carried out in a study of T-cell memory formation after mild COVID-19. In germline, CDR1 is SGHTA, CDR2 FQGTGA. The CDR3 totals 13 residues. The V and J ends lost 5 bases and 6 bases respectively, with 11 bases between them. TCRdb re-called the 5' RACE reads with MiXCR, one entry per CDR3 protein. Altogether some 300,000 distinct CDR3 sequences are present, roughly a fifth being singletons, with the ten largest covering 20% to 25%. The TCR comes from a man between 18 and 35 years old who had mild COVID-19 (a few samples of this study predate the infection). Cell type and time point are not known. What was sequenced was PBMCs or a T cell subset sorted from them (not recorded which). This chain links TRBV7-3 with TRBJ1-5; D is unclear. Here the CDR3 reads CASSPEMGQPQHF. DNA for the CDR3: TGTGCCAGCAGCCCTGAAATGGGTCAGCCCCAGCATTTT.